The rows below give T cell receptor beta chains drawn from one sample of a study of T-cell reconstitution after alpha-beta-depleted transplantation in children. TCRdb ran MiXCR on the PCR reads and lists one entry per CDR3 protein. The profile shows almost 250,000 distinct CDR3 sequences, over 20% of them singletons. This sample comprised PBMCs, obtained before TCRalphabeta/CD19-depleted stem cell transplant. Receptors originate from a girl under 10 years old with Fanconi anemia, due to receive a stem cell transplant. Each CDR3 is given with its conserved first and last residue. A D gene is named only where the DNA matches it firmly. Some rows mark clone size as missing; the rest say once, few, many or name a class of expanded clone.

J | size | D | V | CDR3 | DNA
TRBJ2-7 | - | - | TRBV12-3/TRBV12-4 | CASSWGAGDYEQYF | TGTGCCAGCAGTTGGGGGGCAGGGGACTACGAGCAGTACTTC
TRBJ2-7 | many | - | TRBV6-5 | CASSTRGRQIQYF | TGTGCCAGCAGTACCCGGGGGAGACAAATTCAGTACTTC
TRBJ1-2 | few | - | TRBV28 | CASSLRVSVDGYTF | TGTGCCAGCAGTTTAAGGGTGTCAGTCGATGGCTACACCTTC
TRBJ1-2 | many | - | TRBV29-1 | CSVGKQGGGYGYTF | TGCAGCGTTGGAAAACAGGGCGGAGGGTATGGCTACACCTTC
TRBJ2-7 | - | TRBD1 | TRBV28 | CASSTPGTGPYEQYF | TGTGCCAGCAGTACCCCAGGGACAGGTCCCTACGAGCAGTACTTC
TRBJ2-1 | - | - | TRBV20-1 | CSAKERGNEQFF | TGCAGTGCTAAAGAAAGGGGGAATGAGCAGTTCTTC
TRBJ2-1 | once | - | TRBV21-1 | CASSKRASGHNEQFF | TGTGCCAGCAGCAAACGGGCTAGCGGTCACAATGAGCAGTTCTTC
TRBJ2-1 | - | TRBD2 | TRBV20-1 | CSARGRLAGKGTWEFF | TGCAGTGCTAGGGGTCGGCTAGCGGGAAAAGGGACCTGGGAGTTCTTC
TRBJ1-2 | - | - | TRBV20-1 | CSARTKWGYTF | TGCAGTGCCCGGACAAAGTGGGGCTACACCTTC
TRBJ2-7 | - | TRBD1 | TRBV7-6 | CASSLSRQGYEQYF | TGTGCCAGCAGCTTATCGAGACAGGGCTACGAGCAGTACTTC
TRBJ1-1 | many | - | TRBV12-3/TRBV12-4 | CASRPTAEAFF | TGTGCCAGTCGTCCAACGGCTGAAGCTTTCTTT
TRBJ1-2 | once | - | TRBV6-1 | CASSSRAGLGGYTF | TGTGCCAGCAGTTCACGGGCAGGTCTAGGTGGCTACACCTTC
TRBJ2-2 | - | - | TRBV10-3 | CAIRDTGELFF | TGTGCCATCAGGGACACCGGGGAGCTGTTTTTT
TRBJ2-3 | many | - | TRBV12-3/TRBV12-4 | CASSQDSVTTDTQYF | TGTGCCAGCAGCCAGGACTCGGTCACCACGGATACGCAGTATTTT
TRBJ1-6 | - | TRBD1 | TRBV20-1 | CSAVQGANSPLHF | TGCAGTGCTGTACAGGGGGCGAATTCACCCCTCCACTTT
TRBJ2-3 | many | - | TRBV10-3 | CAISPRIFTDTQYF | TGTGCCATCAGCCCGAGAATTTTTACAGATACGCAGTATTTT